Listed below are T cell receptor beta chains from one sample, sequenced in a study of T cells expressing NK-cell markers. Following a re-call of the 5' RACE reads, TCRdb has one entry per CDR3 protein and lacks DNA. Its table lists some 110,000 distinct CDR3 sequences. The sequencing input was blood T cells: a sorted CD56 or NKG2C T cell subset, CD4+ or CD8+ T cells, or bulk PBMC T cells (not recorded which). Receptors originate from a woman between 18 and 70 years old in good health. Both conserved end residues are part of each CDR3.

V	J	CDR3
TRBV7-9	TRBJ2-1	CASSWMSHNEQFF
TRBV6-4	TRBJ2-2	CASSDSDTGELFF
TRBV19	TRBJ2-3	CASSITADTQYF
TRBV29-1	TRBJ2-1	CSAVDRFLYNEQFF
TRBV5-6	TRBJ1-5	CASSLEGKQPQHF
TRBV7-9	TRBJ2-3	CASSPRGDTQYF
TRBV28	TRBJ2-2	CASNLLTGVAGELFF
TRBV5-6	TRBJ2-1	CASSFSGSRGYNEQFF
TRBV14	TRBJ1-1	CASSQYKYMGTEAFF
TRBV10-1	TRBJ1-1	CASRGQGTEAFF
TRBV3-1	TRBJ2-1	CASSHQGSTPFF
TRBV7-2	TRBJ2-1	CASSPISGPGNEQFF
TRBV10-3	TRBJ2-7	CAISEVAGGYEQYF
TRBV9	TRBJ1-1	CASSPEGEIMDTEAFF
TRBV7-3	TRBJ2-1	CASSVAVGGTSYNEQFF
TRBV10-3	TRBJ1-2	CAISESQGADGYTF
TRBV6-1	TRBJ2-7	CASSEAGTAYEQYF
TRBV6-1	TRBJ2-3	CASSITKRTDTQYF
TRBV27	TRBJ1-2	CASSLKTNYGYTF
TRBV9	TRBJ2-3	CASSAIGTGGTDTQYF
TRBV6-1	TRBJ2-4	CASSEVQGAAKNIQYF
TRBV5-5	TRBJ2-7	CASSLTGVEQYF
TRBV14	TRBJ2-3	CASSQGRLAPSTDTQYF
TRBV28	TRBJ1-1	CASSGGNTEAFF
TRBV5-6	TRBJ2-5	CASSQKAELGETQYF
TRBV6-5	TRBJ2-6	CASSYTSGANVLTF
TRBV15	TRBJ1-5	CATRGSLSPKEPQHF
TRBV5-1	TRBJ2-2	CASSFNGGSNTGELFF
TRBV6-4	TRBJ2-2	CASTDGTANTGELFF
TRBV4-3	TRBJ2-1	CASSQPRASGVVEQFF
TRBV4-3	TRBJ2-5	CASSPGQGAIGTQYF
TRBV12-3/TRBV12-4	TRBJ2-5	CASSPRVRGDMETQYF
TRBV6-1	TRBJ2-3	CASIPPGYNIDTQYF
TRBV20-1	TRBJ1-3	CSALGTASGNTIYF
TRBV4-3	TRBJ2-1	CASSQDRGTYNEQFF
TRBV18	TRBJ1-2	CASSPMAGGDGYTF
TRBV6-5	TRBJ2-7	CASSYWDGVLYEQYF
TRBV12-3/TRBV12-4	TRBJ1-1	CASTPSGGEAFF
TRBV6-5	TRBJ2-1	CASSYSPGSLNEQFF
TRBV7-2	TRBJ2-7	CASSLGAGGGDEQYF
TRBV19	TRBJ1-5	CASSIDRRSPGDNQPQHF
TRBV4-3	TRBJ2-1	CASSQDWTSGTYNEQFF
TRBV27	TRBJ2-3	CASSLDPLADTQYF
TRBV12-3/TRBV12-4	TRBJ2-7	CASSLTYYEQYF
TRBV4-2	TRBJ2-7	CASRPGTSASYEQYF
TRBV20-1	TRBJ2-1	CSARPLAAAEQFF
TRBV5-8	TRBJ2-2	CASSFYPNTGELFF
TRBV12-3/TRBV12-4	TRBJ1-5	CASSLPGNQPQHF
TRBV3-1	TRBJ2-1	CASSQDLGLSYNEQFF